A single sample gave rise to the 21 T cell receptor beta chains below, sequenced in a study of T cell repertoires in aging, cancer and after chemotherapy. Rearranged V-D-J TRB sequences were amplified with a mixed TRB-A/B primer pool. TCRdb itself ran the multiplex PCR reads through MiXCR, one entry per CDR3 protein. Of 2,800 or so distinct CDR3 sequences in the sample, more than 20% were seen once. Amplification of TCR beta used genomic DNA extracted from peripheral blood. The sample was blood. The receptors were sampled from a human donor with a solid tumor.

V is TRBV6-5 and J is TRBJ2-3; D may be TRBD1 or TRBD2 (5 bases each). The CDR3 covers 15 residues. Trimming left V 5 bases short and J 6 bases short, with 18 bases between. CDR1 MNHEY and CDR2 SVGAGI come from the germline V gene. The CDR3 region has the DNA TGTGCCAGCAGTCCCCCCGGGGCCCCCCGGGATACGCAGTATTTT. Its protein product is CASSPPGAPRDTQYF.

By sample fraction, this clonotype is medium-sized. This rearrangement joins TRBV5-1 to TRBJ2-7; 8 bases are a match to TRBD1. The germline V gene encodes CDR1 SGHRS and CDR2 YFSETQ. The CDR3 has 13 amino acids. The ends lost 8 bases at V and 3 bases at J; junction bases unmatched: 7. The CDR3 nucleotides read TGCGCCAGTTCTGACAGGGGAGGCTACGAGCAGTACTTC. Its protein is CASSDRGGYEQYF.

Relative to its sample, this clonotype is medium-sized. The chain is built from TRBV19 and TRBJ1-3; D is undetermined. The ends were cut back, 1 base at V and 0 bases at J, with 4 bases in the middle. The CDR3 is made up of 14 amino acids. CDR1 and CDR2 (germline): LNHDA, SQIVND (reference sequence). CDR3 protein: CASSIGPSGNTIYF. Here the CDR3 DNA reads TGTGCCAGTAGTATAGGACCCTCTGGAAACACCATATATTTT. Based on the CDR3 plus reference TRBV19 and TRBJ1-3, the full variable domain is DGGITQSPKYLFRKEGQNVTLSCEQNLNHDAMYWYRQDPGQGLRLIYYSQIVNDFQKGDIAEGYSVSREKKESFPLTVTSAQKNPTAFYLCASSIGPSGNTIYFGEGSWLTVV.

The chain is built from TRBV5-1 and TRBJ2-7, with TRBD1 identical over 11 bases. Germline values: CDR1 SGHRS, CDR2 YFSETQ. This CDR3 comprises 14 residues. V lost 3 bases, J lost 7 bases, and 6 bases stayed unmatched. For the CDR3, the DNA is TGCGCCAGCAGCTCTGGGACAGGGGGTAAGGAGCAGTACTTC. Its translation is CASSSGTGGKEQYF.

For this clonotype: This may arise from a read error, as a much more abundant clone is one base away. The rearrangement links TRBV6-5 to TRBJ1-2, with a weak D call TRBD1 (6 bases). CDR1 MNHEY and CDR2 SVGAGI come from the germline V gene. Trimming removed 7 bases from V and 7 bases from J, with 16 bases in between. The CDR3 contains 13 residues. The CDR3 DNA reads TGTGCCAGCAAACTACAGGGCCGCTGTGGCTACACCTTC. Amino acids: CASKLQGRCGYTF.

By proportion, this clonotype is medium-sized. The rearrangement links TRBV6-1 to TRBJ2-2; 11 bases map to TRBD2. The CDR3 extends over 16 amino acids. V dropped 4 bases and J dropped 3; count of bases not matched to a gene: 4. CDR1 and CDR2 (germline): MNHNS, SASEGT. CDR3 sequence: CASSGQLAGDTGELFF. The CDR3 nucleotides are TGTGCCAGCAGTGGCCAACTAGCGGGAGACACCGGGGAGCTGTTTTTT.

This rearrangement joins TRBV7-3 to TRBJ1-1; no firm D call. V was pared by 2 bases and J by 4 bases, with 8 bases between. The CDR3 is made up of 13 amino acids. Germline V lookup: CDR1 SGHTA, CDR2 FQGTGA. CDR3 in amino acids: CASSLGGPTEAFF. The CDR3 bases are TGTGCCAGCAGCTTAGGAGGCCCCACTGAAGCTTTCTTT.

Sample share makes this clonotype medium-sized (0.01 to 0.1%). The V gene is TRBV12-3 or TRBV12-4, the J gene TRBJ1-5; unclear D gene. Trimming shortened V by 6 bases and J by 0 bases, and 6 bases separated the two germline ends. There are 13 residues in the CDR3. The CDR3: CASRTGSNQPQHF. In DNA form, the CDR3 reads TGTGCCAGCAGAACGGGTAGCAATCAGCCCCAGCATTTT.

This clonotype is medium-sized within its sample. The chain joins TRBV6-1 to TRBJ2-7, with 8 positions matching TRBD1. CDR3 length: 15 amino acids. Unmatched junction bases numbered 3, after V lost 1 base and J lost 1 base. Per germline, CDR1 MNHNS and CDR2 SASEGT. The CDR3 region has the DNA TGTGCCAGCAGTGAAGGTAGGACAGGGTCCTACGAGCAGTACTTC. It is translated as CASSEGRTGSYEQYF.

This clonotype was counted only a few times. This CDR3 reads CASSLDGQYGYTF. CDR3 sequence (DNA): TGTGCCAGCAGCTTAGACGGCCAATATGGCTACACCTTC. This chain joins TRBV7-2 and TRBJ1-2; D is unresolved. The CDR3 has 13 amino acids. Germline-derived CDR1 and CDR2 are SGHTA and FQGNSA. V was shortened by 1 base and J by 5 bases, with 8 bases between the two germline ends.

This clonotype ranks as medium-sized. The rearrangement joins TRBV20-1 to TRBJ1-2, with D unresolved. The CDR3 is 13 amino acids. Trimming pared 2 bases from V and 8 bases from J, leaving 15 bases between. Germline lookup yields CDR1 DFQATT and CDR2 SNEGSKA (reference sequence). The CDR3 bases are TGCAGTGCTAGAATCGCGTTGGAGCAAGGCTACACCTTC. Translation gives CSARIALEQGYTF.

V is TRBV5-1 and J is TRBJ2-6; 7 nucleotides agree with TRBD1. The V segment lost 2 bases and the J segment 4 bases; nucleotides outside the gene matches: 6. Germline V gives CDR1 SGHRS, CDR2 YFSETQ. This CDR3 region has 16 residues. The chain's CDR3 is CASSFDRVRGANVLTF. CDR3 DNA: TGCGCCAGCAGCTTTGACAGGGTTCGCGGGGCCAACGTCCTGACTTTC.

This clonotype qualifies as medium-sized. The CDR3 region is CASSQILRDSKVNEQFF. In nucleotides, the CDR3 is TGTGCCAGCAGTCAAATTCTCCGGGACAGTAAGGTCAATGAGCAGTTCTTC. V usage is TRBV7-4 and J usage is TRBJ2-1; 7 bases fit TRBD1. The CDR3 is 17 amino acids. J was trimmed by 6 bases and V by 6 bases; bases with no gene match: 17. Per the germline V gene, CDR1 is SGHVT and CDR2 is SQSDAQ.

This rearrangement joins TRBV7-2 to TRBJ1-5; no clear D gene. CDR3 length: 14 residues. V gave up 5 bases and J gave up 7 bases, with 15 bases separating them. Germline assignment: CDR1 SGHTA and CDR2 FQGNSA. The CDR3 sequence: CASSPSTRGQPQHF. The CDR3 nucleotides read TGTGCCAGCAGCCCAAGTACCAGAGGGCAGCCCCAGCATTTT.

V gene TRBV12-5 combines with J gene TRBJ2-5; no clear D. V shed 7 bases and J shed 5 bases, with 17 bases lying between them. The CDR3 is made up of 14 amino acids. The V gene's germline CDR1 is LGHNT and CDR2 FRNRAP. The CDR3 DNA sequence: TGTGCTAGTGCCCCCCTAGGTTTCCGGGAGACCCAGTACTTC. It specifies CASAPLGFRETQYF.

Comment on this clonotype: A clone one base away is much larger, so this may be a read error. The V gene is TRBV19, the J gene TRBJ1-4; D is undetermined. Per the germline V gene, CDR1 is LNHDA and CDR2 is SQIVND (reference sequence). The CDR3 spans 13 residues. V was cut by 8 bases and J by 8 bases, with 15 bases left in between. CDR3 DNA sequence: TGTGCCAGTGGTCCCCGTAGGGAAGAAAAACTGTTTTTT. The encoded protein is CASGPRREEKLFF.

In this sample, this clonotype turned up a few times. This chain connects TRBV10-3 to TRBJ2-7, with D perhaps given as TRBD1 or TRBD2 (5 bases each). CDR3 size: 12 residues. The germline CDR1 and CDR2 sequences are ENHRY and SYGVKD. V gave up 7 bases and J gave up 5 bases, with 12 bases separating them. The CDR3 coding sequence is TGTGCCATCAACGCAGGGAGCGACGAGCAGTACTTC. Its translation: CAINAGSDEQYF.

The rearrangement joins TRBV24-1 to TRBJ2-2; D may be TRBD2 (6 bases). CDR3 length: 16 residues. CDR1 and CDR2 from the germline V gene are KGHDR and SFDVKD. V lost 0 bases and J 3 bases, leaving 10 bases between the germline ends. DNA of the CDR3: TGTGCCACCAGTGATTTGTTCGGGGGTGACACCGGGGAGCTGTTTTTT. Translating gives CATSDLFGGDTGELFF.

V and J are TRBV7-9 and TRBJ1-2; D is perhaps TRBD1 (5 bases). Germline CDR1 SEHNR, CDR2 FQNEAQ (reference sequence). Between the trimmed V and J ends, which lost 3 bases and 8 bases, there was a span of 16 bases. This CDR3 is built from 14 residues. Here the CDR3 DNA reads TGTGCCAGCAGCTTCCGGGACCACACTCGGGGCTACACCTTC. Its translation is CASSFRDHTRGYTF.

This chain links TRBV15 with TRBJ1-1; TRBD1 is a possible D gene (5 bases). The CDR3 runs to 14 residues. V gave up 5 bases and J gave up 1 base, with 11 bases separating them. Germline lookup yields CDR1 LNHNV and CDR2 YYDKDF (reference sequence). The CDR3 loop is CATSGGRGNTEAFF. In DNA, the CDR3 is TGTGCCACCAGCGGGGGGAGGGGGAACACTGAAGCTTTCTTT.

V and J are TRBV7-9 and TRBJ2-7; 12 bases map to TRBD2. Germline V gives CDR1 SEHNR, CDR2 FQNEAQ (reference sequence). V lost 6 bases, J lost 7 bases, and 10 bases stayed unmatched. The CDR3 is 15 residues long. CDR3 amino acids: CASSSGLAGISEQYF. For the CDR3, the DNA is TGTGCCAGCAGTTCGGGACTAGCGGGTATCTCTGAGCAGTACTTC.